Listed below are T cell receptor beta chains from one sample, sequenced in a study of T cells in Graves' hyperthyroidism and ophthalmopathy. MiXCR, applied by TCRdb to the multiplex PCR reads, yields one record per CDR3 protein. The profile covers around 420,000 distinct CDR3 sequences, with less than 20% appearing a single time and less than 15% taken by the ten largest. The sample was blood. The source of these receptors is a woman under 30 with Graves' hyperthyroidism. Each CDR3 is given with its conserved first and last residue. Each record gives: V gene, D gene, clone size, J gene, CDR3 protein, CDR3 DNA. The D gene is left open where the match is weak. Some rows mark clone size as missing; the rest say once, few, many or name a class of expanded clone.

>TRBV5-1|-|many|TRBJ1-4
CASRPPGDKSRKLFF
TGCGCCAGCAGACCCCCAGGGGACAAAAGTAGAAAACTGTTTTTT
>TRBV15|-|many|TRBJ2-5
CATSISGGGVETQYF
TGTGCCACCAGCATCAGCGGAGGGGGCGTCGAGACCCAGTACTTC
>TRBV7-3|-|many|TRBJ2-3
CASSLGYGSGTDTQYF
TGTGCCAGCAGCTTAGGTTACGGGAGCGGCACAGATACGCAGTATTTT
>TRBV20-1|-|-|TRBJ1-4
CSARDNGAGEKLFF
TGCAGTGCTAGAGATAACGGGGCGGGTGAAAAACTGTTTTTT
>TRBV28|TRBD2|few|TRBJ2-2
CASRSGSKNTGELFF
TGTGCCAGCAGAAGCGGGAGTAAGAACACCGGGGAGCTGTTTTTT
>TRBV18|TRBD1|many|TRBJ2-5
CASSPRVTGGAEETQYF
TGTGCCAGCTCACCACGGGTGACAGGGGGCGCCGAAGAGACCCAGTACTTC
>TRBV9|TRBD1|-|TRBJ1-2
CASSAEKEDRGYGYTF
TGTGCCAGCAGCGCAGAAAAGGAGGACAGGGGATATGGCTACACCTTC
>TRBV9|TRBD2|few|TRBJ2-1
CASSVDPLAGVKNEQFF
TGTGCCAGCAGCGTAGACCCACTAGCGGGGGTTAAGAATGAGCAGTTCTTC
>TRBV7-3|-|-|TRBJ1-6
CASSLGTINSPLHF
TGTGCCAGCAGCTTAGGAACTATTAATTCACCCCTCCACTTT
>TRBV7-3|-|many|TRBJ2-7
CASSLHQGPYEQYF
TGTGCCAGCAGCTTACACCAGGGTCCCTACGAGCAGTACTTC
>TRBV5-1|-|many|TRBJ2-5
CASSTGRGQETQYF
TGCGCCAGTTCGACCGGGAGAGGACAAGAGACCCAGTACTTC
>TRBV27|-|many|TRBJ1-2
CASSFEGQGYGYTF
TGTGCCAGCAGTTTCGAGGGCCAAGGATATGGCTACACCTTC
>TRBV6-1|-|-|TRBJ2-1
CASHRGSNEQFF
TGTGCCAGCCATAGGGGCTCCAATGAGCAGTTCTTC
>TRBV20-1|TRBD1|many|TRBJ2-5
CSARIKGTGPLETQYF
TGCAGTGCTAGGATAAAGGGGACAGGGCCTTTAGAGACCCAGTACTTC
>TRBV9|-|-|TRBJ2-7
CASSGDGDIREQYF
TGTGCCAGCAGCGGAGATGGGGATATTCGCGAGCAGTACTTC
>TRBV27|-|few|TRBJ2-7
CASSFVQDSSYEQYF
TGTGCCAGCAGTTTTGTGCAGGACAGCTCCTACGAGCAGTACTTC
>TRBV28|-|many|TRBJ1-2
CASSGGLSGYTF
TGTGCCAGCAGTGGGGGGCTGAGTGGCTACACCTTC
>TRBV12-3/TRBV12-4|TRBD2|many|TRBJ2-3
CASRLAGDTDTQYF
TGTGCCAGCCGGCTAGCGGGCGACACAGATACGCAGTATTTT
>TRBV19|TRBD2|few|TRBJ2-1
CASSSGTSGGAHEQFF
TGTGCCAGTAGTTCAGGGACTAGCGGGGGGGCACATGAGCAGTTCTTC
>TRBV12-3/TRBV12-4|-|many|TRBJ2-1
CASSSDGAYNEQFF
TGTGCCAGCAGCTCGGACGGGGCCTACAATGAGCAGTTCTTC
>TRBV20-1|-|few|TRBJ1-1
CSARGVGRPEAFF
TGCAGTGCTAGGGGGGTGGGGAGACCTGAAGCTTTCTTT
>TRBV15|-|many|TRBJ2-5
CATSNGGSEETQYF
TGTGCCACCAGCAATGGGGGTTCTGAGGAGACCCAGTACTTC
>TRBV18|TRBD1|many|TRBJ1-1
CASSPGTGSRLEAFF
TGTGCCAGCTCACCCGGGACAGGGTCCCGACTTGAAGCTTTCTTT
>TRBV10-3|-|-|TRBJ2-5
CAISESRGTQYF
TGTGCCATCAGTGAGTCACGAGGGACCCAGTACTTC
>TRBV28|-|-|TRBJ1-4
CASSWSHIVEKLFF
TGTGCCAGCAGTTGGTCTCACATTGTCGAAAAACTGTTTTTT
>TRBV18|-|many|TRBJ1-1
CASSPQGLRTEAFF
TGTGCCAGCTCACCCCAGGGGCTGCGGACTGAAGCTTTCTTT
>TRBV24-1|-|few|TRBJ2-1
CATSEEGPYNEQFF
TGTGCCACCAGTGAGGAGGGACCCTACAATGAGCAGTTCTTC
>TRBV3-1|-|many|TRBJ2-7
CASSQGGRNEQYF
TGTGCCAGCAGCCAAGGAGGGCGGAACGAGCAGTACTTC
>TRBV15|TRBD2|once|TRBJ2-1
CATSRTSGGAGEQFF
TGTGCCACCAGCAGGACTAGCGGGGGGGCCGGTGAGCAGTTCTTC
>TRBV6-1|TRBD2|many|TRBJ2-1
CASNPEGAGGGNEQFF
TGTGCCAGCAACCCCGAGGGAGCGGGGGGGGGGAATGAGCAGTTCTTC
>TRBV24-1|-|few|TRBJ1-6
CATSASDNSPLHF
TGTGCCACCAGTGCCTCAGATAATTCACCCCTCCACTTT
>TRBV3-1|-|-|TRBJ2-2
CAGSQFRSGELFF
TGTGCCGGCAGCCAATTTCGATCCGGGGAGCTGTTTTTT
>TRBV20-1|-|-|TRBJ1-1
CSARMGGPTEAFF
TGCAGTGCTAGAATGGGGGGTCCCACTGAAGCTTTCTTT
>TRBV12-3/TRBV12-4|-|-|TRBJ1-3
CASSFLDEGNTIYF
TGTGCCAGCAGTTTCCTGGACGAAGGAAACACCATATATTTT
>TRBV19|-|-|TRBJ1-1
CASSSGLNTEALF
TGTGCCAGTAGTTCGGGGTTGAACACTGAAGCTCTCTTT
>TRBV7-9|-|many|TRBJ2-3
CASSLPGGTDTQYF
TGTGCCAGCAGCTTACCGGGGGGCACAGATACGCAGTATTTT
>TRBV20-1|-|-|TRBJ1-4
CSAHQDSTNEKLFF
TGCAGTGCCCACCAGGACAGCACCAATGAAAAACTGTTTTTT
>TRBV9|-|-|TRBJ1-4
CASSVGPPGELFF
TGTGCCAGCAGCGTAGGACCTCCTGGGGAACTGTTTTTT
>TRBV7-9|TRBD2|-|TRBJ2-7
CASSSQGTSNEQYF
TGTGCCAGCAGCTCCCAAGGGACTAGCAACGAGCAGTACTTC
>TRBV5-4|TRBD2|few|TRBJ2-1
CASSFDGLALNEQFF
TGTGCCAGCAGCTTCGACGGACTAGCGCTCAATGAGCAGTTCTTC
>TRBV20-1|-|many|TRBJ2-7
CSARGRSDHEQYF
TGCAGTGCTAGAGGGAGATCTGACCACGAGCAGTACTTC
>TRBV12-3/TRBV12-4|-|many|TRBJ1-2
CASSEQGNYGYTF
TGTGCCAGCAGTGAACAGGGTAACTATGGCTACACCTTC
>TRBV19|-|-|TRBJ2-7
CATDLGRQGYNEQYF
TGTGCCACCGACCTGGGTCGGCAGGGGTACAATGAGCAGTACTTC
>TRBV6-1|TRBD1|-|TRBJ1-6
CASSQGASNSPLHF
TGTGCCAGCAGCCAGGGGGCTTCAAATTCACCCCTCCACTTT
>TRBV3-1|-|many|TRBJ1-1
CASSQEGSGQRAFF
TGTGCCAGCAGCCAAGAAGGTTCAGGGCAGAGAGCTTTCTTT